Below, 19 T cell receptor beta chains from the same sample are listed, as sequenced in a study of T cell responses to AZD1222 COVID-19 vaccine. The protocol was immunoSEQ multiplex PCR, while the TCRdb copy is restricted to in-frame clones and leaves out a portion. The table lists roughly 100,000 clones, less than 90% of them singletons, with about a sixth in the top ten. This specimen was peripheral blood, taken on day 0 of AZD1222 vaccination. These receptors were collected from an adult in good health.

The chain couples TRBV28 to TRBJ1-3; D not certain. Trimming removed 8 bases at V and 0 bases at J, with 11 bases between. Germline CDR1 is MDHEN and CDR2 is SYDVKM. The CDR3 extends over 14 amino acids. The CDR3 region has the DNA TGTGCCAGCCACACCGCAAGCTCTGGAAACACCATATATTTT. Residues: CASHTASSGNTIYF.

The chain recombines TRBV28 with TRBJ1-1; D may be TRBD1 (5 bases). The length of the CDR3 is 13 residues. V was trimmed by 3 bases and J by 10 bases, leaving 15 bases between them. The germline V gene encodes CDR1 MDHEN and CDR2 SYDVKM. CDR3 sequence reads: CASSFLGPGGAFF. The CDR3 DNA reads TGTGCCAGCAGTTTCCTGGGACCTGGAGGAGCTTTCTTT.

This clone showed up just a few times. This chain uses TRBV6-5 with TRBJ1-2; D is perhaps TRBD1 (5 bases). The V and J ends lost 6 bases and 5 bases respectively, with 19 bases between them. The CDR3 has 15 residues. The germline CDR1 and CDR2 sequences are MNHEY and SVGAGI. In DNA, the CDR3 is TGTGCCAGCAGCCTACAGCAGGGCGGGAGTTATGGCTACACCTTC. Its protein is CASSLQQGGSYGYTF.

CDR3 sequence reads: CASGLVFTQGYSNQPQHF. Written as DNA, the CDR3 is TGTGCTAGTGGTTTGGTATTTACTCAGGGATATAGCAATCAGCCCCAGCATTTT. The chain joins TRBV12-5 to TRBJ1-5; D perhaps matches TRBD1 (5 bases). There are 18 residues in the CDR3. Germline CDR1 and CDR2: LGHNT and FRNRAP. V lost 0 bases to trimming and J lost 0 bases, with 15 bases between them.

The gene calls are TRBV4-3 and TRBJ1-2; 9 positions agree with TRBD1. This CDR3 comprises 16 residues. Per the germline V gene, CDR1 is LGHNA and CDR2 is YSLEER. The junction had 5 bases not matched to a gene; V was cut back by 0 bases and J by 3 bases. Here the CDR3 reads CASSQDFTGGDYGYTF. CDR3 bases: TGCGCCAGCAGCCAAGATTTCACAGGGGGCGACTATGGCTACACCTTC.

The CDR3 nucleotides read TGTGCCTGGAGTGCAAAAAAACAGGGATCTCCTACCTTC. It codes for CAWSAKKQGSPTF. The chain links TRBV30 to TRBJ1-2, with a weak D call TRBD1 (6 bases). CDR1 and CDR2 from the germline V gene are GTSNPN and SVGIG (reference sequence). V was cut by 1 base and J by 14 bases, with 20 bases left in between. The CDR3 has 13 residues.

CDR3 sequence (DNA): TGTGCCAGTAGACTAGCGGAATTAACAACCGGGGAGCTGTTTTTT. It encodes CASRLAELTTGELFF. The chain is built from TRBV7-9 and TRBJ2-2; 9 nucleotides match TRBD2. The CDR3 totals 15 residues. Per the germline V gene, CDR1 is SEHNR and CDR2 is FQNEAQ (reference sequence). Trimming took 9 bases from V and 5 from J; bases not matched to a gene: 10.

The chain links TRBV7-9 to TRBJ2-3; TRBD1 matches 10 bases. This CDR3 has 15 amino acids. V was clipped by 5 bases and J by 6 bases; unmatched bases: 8. Per the germline V gene, CDR1 is SEHNR and CDR2 is FQNEAQ (reference sequence). The CDR3 nucleotides read TGTGCCAGCAGCCCGGGACAGGGGTTCACGGATACGCAGTATTTT. Its protein is CASSPGQGFTDTQYF.

The gene calls are TRBV19 and TRBJ1-5; TRBD1 might be the D (5 bases). This CDR3 region has 13 residues. Germline V lookup: CDR1 LNHDA, CDR2 SQIVND (reference sequence). V was pared by 9 bases and J by 7 bases, with 16 bases between. CDR3 loop: CASAQANVQPQHF. The CDR3 nucleotides read TGTGCCAGCGCACAGGCTAATGTACAGCCCCAGCATTTT.

The rearrangement joins TRBV4-1 to TRBJ1-6, with D maybe TRBD1 (5 bases). V was shortened by 4 bases and J by 7 bases, with 20 bases between the two germline ends. Germline V gene sequence: CDR1 MGHRA, CDR2 YSYEKL. This CDR3 spans 17 amino acids. The CDR3 sequence: CASSLPGTGPLNSPLHF. In DNA, the CDR3 is TGCGCCAGCAGCCTCCCGGGGACCGGACCGCTAAATTCACCCCTCCACTTT.

The CDR3 DNA sequence: TGTGCCAGCAGCCTGATGCGGGGGGACAAAAACATTCAGTACTTC. Its protein is CASSLMRGDKNIQYF. This sequence joins TRBV11-1 and TRBJ2-4, with 8 bases fitting TRBD2. Germline V gene sequence: CDR1 SGHAT, CDR2 FQDESV (reference sequence). Unmatched junction bases numbered 6, after V lost 5 bases and J lost 3 bases. This CDR3 is built from 15 residues.

This rearrangement joins TRBV27 to TRBJ1-5; D unresolved. Germline CDR1 is MNHEY and CDR2 is SMNVEV (reference sequence). V lost 4 bases and J lost 2, with 15 bases in between. This CDR3 has 16 residues. The CDR3 loop reads CASSSYNLVGNQPQHF. In nucleotides, the CDR3 is TGTGCCAGCAGTTCATATAACCTTGTGGGCAATCAGCCCCAGCATTTT.

V is TRBV10-3 and J is TRBJ2-3; 7 bases are shared with TRBD2. The germline CDR1 and CDR2 sequences are ENHRY and SYGVKD. The CDR3 consists of 15 residues. V dropped 2 bases and J dropped 3; count of bases not matched to a gene: 5. CDR3 amino acids: CAISERGSVTDTQYF. CDR3 in DNA: TGTGCCATCAGTGAGCGCGGGAGTGTAACAGATACGCAGTATTTT.

This clone appeared a single time. The chain has TRBV2 and TRBJ2-5, with 7 bases identical to TRBD2. Per the germline V gene, CDR1 is SNHLY and CDR2 is FYNNEI. The ends lost 8 bases at V and 0 bases at J; junction bases unmatched: 0. There are 12 residues in the CDR3. The CDR3 nucleotides read TGTGCCAGCGCGGGGGACCAAGAGACCCAGTACTTC. It is translated as CASAGDQETQYF.

V gene TRBV7-9 combines with J gene TRBJ1-1; D gene ambiguous. CDR3 length equals 13 residues. Germline CDR1 and CDR2: SEHNR and FQNEAQ (reference sequence). Trimming took off 1 base at V and 3 bases at J, with 6 bases between the two ends. CDR3 DNA sequence: TGTGCCAGCAGCTTAGATTCGTACACTGAAGCTTTCTTT. Translation: CASSLDSYTEAFF. Based on the CDR3 plus reference TRBV7-9 and TRBJ1-1, the full variable domain is DTGVSQNPRHKITKRGQNVTFRCDPISEHNRLYWYRQTLGQGPEFLTYFQNEAQLEKSRLLSDRFSAERPKGSFSTLEIQRTEQGDSAMYLCASSLDSYTEAFFGQGTRLTVV.

The chain has TRBV5-6 and TRBJ1-1; no definite D call. CDR1 is SGHDT and CDR2 is YYEEEE in the germline V gene. This CDR3 has 12 amino acids. V was pared by 4 bases and J by 7 bases, with 11 bases between. CDR3 DNA: TGTGCCAGCAGCCCCCAGTGGGGTGAAGCTTTCTTT. Amino acids: CASSPQWGEAFF. Complete variable domain (other parts from reference TRBV5-6 and TRBJ1-1): DAGVTQSPTHLIKTRGQQVTLRCSPKSGHDTVSWYQQALGQGPQFIFQYYEEEERQRGNFPDRFSGHQFPNYSSELNVNALLLGDSALYLCASSPQWGEAFFGQGTRLTVV.

This rearrangement joins TRBV24-1 to TRBJ1-2, with 11 positions matching TRBD1. Trimming removed 3 bases from V and 6 bases from J; junction bases left unmatched: 5. This CDR3 has 15 amino acids. The germline CDR1 and CDR2 sequences are KGHDR and SFDVKD. CDR3 nucleotides: TGTGCCACCAGTGATCCGGGACAGGGGGATGATGGCTACACCTTC. This gives the protein CATSDPGQGDDGYTF.

The CDR3 here is CASSSLGTSGRESLFF. CDR3 nucleotide sequence: TGTGCCAGCAGTTCGTTGGGGACTAGCGGCCGCGAGTCGTTGTTTTTT. The chain joins TRBV28 to TRBJ2-2; 11 bases align to TRBD2. The CDR3 extends over 16 amino acids. In germline, CDR1 is MDHEN, CDR2 SYDVKM. V gave up 4 bases and J gave up 15 bases; unmatched junction bases: 16. The full variable domain, its missing parts supplied by reference TRBV28 and TRBJ2-2, is DVKVTQSSRYLVKRTGEKVFLECVQDMDHENMFWYRQDPGLGLRLIYFSYDVKMKEKGDIPEGYSVSREKKERFSLILESASTNQTSMYLCASSSLGTSGRESLFFGEGSRLTVL.

In its sample, this clone was seen once. This rearrangement joins TRBV5-5 to TRBJ1-2; D call uncertain. V lost 0 bases and J 4 bases, leaving 10 bases between the germline ends. Germline assignment: CDR1 SGHKS and CDR2 YYEKEE (reference sequence). This CDR3 comprises 14 residues. The CDR3 loop reads CASSLVPSSYGYTF. The CDR3 DNA reads TGTGCCAGCAGCTTGGTGCCCTCCTCCTATGGCTACACCTTC.